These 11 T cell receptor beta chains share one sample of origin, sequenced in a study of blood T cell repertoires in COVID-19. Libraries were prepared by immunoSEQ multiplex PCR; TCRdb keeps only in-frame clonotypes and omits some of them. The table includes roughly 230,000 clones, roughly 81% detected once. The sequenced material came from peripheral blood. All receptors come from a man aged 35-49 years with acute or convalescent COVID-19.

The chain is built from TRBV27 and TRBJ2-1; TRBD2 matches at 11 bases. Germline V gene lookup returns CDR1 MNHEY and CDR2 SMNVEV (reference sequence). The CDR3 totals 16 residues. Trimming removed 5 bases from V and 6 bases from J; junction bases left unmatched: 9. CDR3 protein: CASSPSASGGTNEQFF. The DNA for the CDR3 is TGTGCCAGCAGTCCCTCGGCTAGCGGGGGGACCAATGAGCAGTTCTTC.

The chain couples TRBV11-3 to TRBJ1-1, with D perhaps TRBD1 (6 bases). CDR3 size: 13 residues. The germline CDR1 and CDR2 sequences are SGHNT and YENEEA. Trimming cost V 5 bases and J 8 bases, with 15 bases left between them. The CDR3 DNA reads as TGTGCCAGCAGCAAACGGTCCGGGACAGAAGCTTTCTTT. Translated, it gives CASSKRSGTEAFF. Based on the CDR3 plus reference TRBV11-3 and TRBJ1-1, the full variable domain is EAGVVQSPRYKIIEKKQPVAFWCNPISGHNTLYWYLQNLGQGPELLIRYENEEAVDDSQLPKDRFSAERLKGVDSTLKIQPAELGDSAVYLCASSKRSGTEAFFGQGTRLTVV.

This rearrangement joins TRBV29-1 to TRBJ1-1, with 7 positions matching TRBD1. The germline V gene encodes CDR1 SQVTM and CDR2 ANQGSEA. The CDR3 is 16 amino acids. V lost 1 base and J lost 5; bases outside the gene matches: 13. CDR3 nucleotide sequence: TGCAGCGTTGAAGGCAGGGGGAACAGCAGGAAAACTGAAGCTTTCTTT. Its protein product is CSVEGRGNSRKTEAFF. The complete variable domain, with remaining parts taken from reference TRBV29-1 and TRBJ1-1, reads SAVISQKPSRDICQRGTSLTIQCQVDSQVTMMFWYRQQPGQSLTLIATANQGSEATYESGFVIDKFPISRPNLTFSTLTVSNMSPEDSSIYLCSVEGRGNSRKTEAFFGQGTRLTVV.

The CDR3 DNA reads TGCAGTGCTCCCTCGGCGGGGGAGCAGTACTTC. It is translated as CSAPSAGEQYF. This chain connects TRBV20-1 to TRBJ2-7; D is perhaps TRBD2 (6 bases). The V gene's germline CDR1 is DFQATT and CDR2 SNEGSKA (reference sequence). The CDR3 extends over 11 amino acids. V shed 5 bases and J shed 7 bases, with 12 bases lying between them.

DNA of the CDR3: TGTGCCAGCAGGGACGTCCGGGACAGGGACCACGAGCAGTACTTC. This translates into CASRDVRDRDHEQYF. This chain connects TRBV5-6 to TRBJ2-7; 9 nucleotides line up with TRBD1. This CDR3 is 15 amino acids long. Germline CDR1 SGHDT, CDR2 YYEEEE. V lost 5 bases, J lost 5 bases, and 11 bases stayed unmatched. The whole variable domain, remainder taken from reference TRBV5-6 and TRBJ2-7, is DAGVTQSPTHLIKTRGQQVTLRCSPKSGHDTVSWYQQALGQGPQFIFQYYEEEERQRGNFPDRFSGHQFPNYSSELNVNALLLGDSALYLCASRDVRDRDHEQYFGPGTRLTVT.

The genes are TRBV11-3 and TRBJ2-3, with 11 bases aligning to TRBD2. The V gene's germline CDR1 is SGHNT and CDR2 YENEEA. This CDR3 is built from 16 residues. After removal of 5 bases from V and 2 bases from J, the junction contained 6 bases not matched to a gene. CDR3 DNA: TGTGCCAGCAGCCCTGAGACTAGCGGGGACACAGATACGCAGTATTTT. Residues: CASSPETSGDTDTQYF.

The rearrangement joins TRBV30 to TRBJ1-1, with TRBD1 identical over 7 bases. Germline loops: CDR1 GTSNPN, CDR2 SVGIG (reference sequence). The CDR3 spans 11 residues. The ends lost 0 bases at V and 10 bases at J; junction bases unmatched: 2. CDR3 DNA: TGTGCCTGGAGTGTAAACAGGGGAGCTTTCTTT. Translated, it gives CAWSVNRGAFF.

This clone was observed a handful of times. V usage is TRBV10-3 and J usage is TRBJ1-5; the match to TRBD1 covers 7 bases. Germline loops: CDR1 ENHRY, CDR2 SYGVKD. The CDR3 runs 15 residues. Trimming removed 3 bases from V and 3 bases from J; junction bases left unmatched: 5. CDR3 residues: CAISDRDSPNQPQHF. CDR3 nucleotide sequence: TGTGCCATCAGTGATAGGGACAGTCCCAATCAGCCCCAGCATTTT.

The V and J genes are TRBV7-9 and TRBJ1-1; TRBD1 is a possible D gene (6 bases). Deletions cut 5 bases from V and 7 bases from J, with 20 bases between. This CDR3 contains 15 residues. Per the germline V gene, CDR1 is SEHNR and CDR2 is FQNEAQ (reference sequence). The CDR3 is CASSARPDRPDEAFF. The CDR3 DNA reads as TGTGCCAGCAGCGCCCGTCCTGACAGGCCGGATGAAGCTTTCTTT.

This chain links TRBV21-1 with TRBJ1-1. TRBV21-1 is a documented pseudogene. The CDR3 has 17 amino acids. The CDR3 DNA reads TGTGCCAGCAGCAAAGAGGTTGGAGGGCCGGCGAACACTGAAGCTTTCTTT. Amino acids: CASSKEVGGPANTEAFF.

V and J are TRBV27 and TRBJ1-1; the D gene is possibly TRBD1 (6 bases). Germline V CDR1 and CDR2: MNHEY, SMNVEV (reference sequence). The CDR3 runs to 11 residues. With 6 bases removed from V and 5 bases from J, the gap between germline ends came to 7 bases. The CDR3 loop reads CASRTGTEAFF. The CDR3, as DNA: TGTGCCAGCAGGACAGGTACTGAAGCTTTCTTT.